This is a list of T cell receptor beta chains from one sample in a study of blood T cell repertoires in COVID-19. TCRdb's table, derived via immunoSEQ multiplex PCR, lists solely in-frame clones and lacks some. The sample shows 150,000 to 200,000 clones, 76% of them seen only once. Sequences were obtained from PBMCs or T cells enriched from blood (not recorded which). The receptors were gathered from a woman in her fifties or sixties with acute COVID-19. Both conserved end residues are part of each CDR3. The D gene is left open where the match is weak. Part of the rows lack a size; the others show once, few, many or a class for expanded clones.

D,length,V,J,size,DNA,CDR3
-,12,TRBV2,TRBJ1-2,-,TGTGCCAGCAGTGAGGCAGTCTATGGCTACACCTTC,CASSEAVYGYTF
TRBD1,15,TRBV18,TRBJ1-4,few,TGTGCCAGCTCACGGATATTGACAGGGACTGAAAAACTGTTTTTT,CASSRILTGTEKLFF
TRBD1,16,TRBV3-1/TRBV3-2,TRBJ1-4,-,TGTGCCAGCAGATATTCCCCGGGACAGGCGGATGAAAAACTGTTTTTT,CASRYSPGQADEKLFF
TRBD1,13,TRBV2,TRBJ2-1,-,TGTGCCAGCGAGGGACAGGGGGTAAATGAGCAGTTCTTC,CASEGQGVNEQFF
TRBD2,15,TRBV6-5,TRBJ2-5,-,TGTGCCAGCAGTTACTCGGAGCGCGGGGGAGGGACCCAGTACTTC,CASSYSERGGGTQYF
TRBD1,15,TRBV5-4,TRBJ2-3,few,TGTGCCAGCAGCCGTTCCTCGGACAGGGCAGATACGCAGTATTTT,CASSRSSDRADTQYF
TRBD1,13,TRBV29-1,TRBJ2-1,few,TGCAGCGGCCAGTCGACAGGGATCAATGAGCAGTTCTTC,CSGQSTGINEQFF
TRBD1,15,TRBV9,TRBJ1-2,-,TGTGCCAGCAGCCCTCACAGTGGACGGGACAGTGGCTACACCTTC,CASSPHSGRDSGYTF
-,15,TRBV6-5,TRBJ1-2,-,TGTGCCAGCAGTTACGCGTCGGGGCAGGGGAGCGGCTACACCTTC,CASSYASGQGSGYTF
-,13,TRBV28,TRBJ1-1,-,TGTGCCAGCAGCTCCAGGGCGAACACTGAAGCTTTCTTT,CASSSRANTEAFF
TRBD2,15,TRBV9,TRBJ2-1,-,TGTGCCAGCAGCGTTCTGGGACTAGCGGGGGGTGAGCAGTTCTTC,CASSVLGLAGGEQFF
-,16,TRBV11-2,TRBJ2-5,few,TGTGCCAGCAGCTTAGGCCCGGTTGGGGGCGCGGAGACCCAGTACTTC,CASSLGPVGGAETQYF
-,14,TRBV3-1/TRBV3-2,TRBJ1-6,-,TGTGCCAGCAGCCTCTTAGAAGATAATTCACCCCTCCACTTT,CASSLLEDNSPLHF
-,14,TRBV29-1,TRBJ1-1,-,TGCAGCGTTCATAGCGGGGTGATGAACACTGAAGCTTTCTTT,CSVHSGVMNTEAFF
-,13,TRBV9,TRBJ1-2,-,TGTGCCAGCAGTCTGGACTTCTTGGAGGGCTACACCTTC,CASSLDFLEGYTF
-,13,TRBV3-1/TRBV3-2,TRBJ1-1,-,TGTGCCAGCAGCCTGACAGCGCTCACTGAAGCTTTCTTT,CASSLTALTEAFF
TRBD1,14,TRBV27,TRBJ1-1,-,TGTGCCAGCAGTCCGCGGACAGGGGAAACTGAAGCTTTCTTT,CASSPRTGETEAFF
TRBD1,17,TRBV3-1/TRBV3-2,TRBJ1-4,-,TGTGCCAGCAGCCAAGTAAACAGGGGTCTAACTAATGAAAAACTGTTTTTT,CASSQVNRGLTNEKLFF
TRBD1,15,TRBV5-1,TRBJ2-3,-,TGCGCCAGCAGCTTAGACAGGGGGAACACAGATACGCAGTATTTT,CASSLDRGNTDTQYF
-,14,TRBV7-6,TRBJ2-5,-,TGTGCCAGCAGCTTAGGGTCAGGGCGAGAGACCCAGTACTTC,CASSLGSGRETQYF
TRBD2,13,TRBV6-5,TRBJ2-1,-,TGTGCCAGCAGTCGCGGGGGATTCGATGAGCAGTTCTTC,CASSRGGFDEQFF
-,13,TRBV19,TRBJ2-4,few,TGTGCCAGTACCCGCGGGGGCCAAAACATTCAGTACTTC,CASTRGGQNIQYF
-,15,TRBV11-2,TRBJ1-6,-,TGTGCCAGCAGTCACCAGGGTTTAGGGAATTCACCCCTCCACTTT,CASSHQGLGNSPLHF
-,16,TRBV21-1,TRBJ1-3,-,TGTGCCAGCAGCAAAGAGCACGGGTGCTCTGGAAACACCATATATTTT,CASSKEHGCSGNTIYF
TRBD1,16,TRBV28,TRBJ1-4,-,TGTGCCAGCATATCGAACAGGGGCGCGGGTAATGAAAAACTGTTTTTT,CASISNRGAGNEKLFF
TRBD1,18,TRBV4-1,TRBJ2-1,-,TGCGCCAGCAGCCAAGATCTGGGGGGGACAGGGGTAGAGGATGAGCAGTTCTTC,CASSQDLGGTGVEDEQFF
TRBD1,16,TRBV3-1/TRBV3-2,TRBJ2-3,few,TGTGCCAGCAGCCAAGATGTGGACAGGGTGGTAGATACGCAGTATTTT,CASSQDVDRVVDTQYF